This passage covers 24 T cell receptor beta chains from one sample sequenced in a study of Graves' ophthalmopathy and Graves' hyperthyroidism. Researchers took RNA transcripts and amplified TCR beta CDR3 regions from them. A first-round RT-PCR used HTBI primers, followed by a second-round multiplex PCR. TCRdb reanalysed the multiplex PCR reads using MiXCR and keeps one entry per CDR3 protein. This table holds around 1.1 million distinct CDR3 sequences, roughly two fifths found once. Sequencing input: peripheral blood or thyroid tissue (not recorded which). The receptors come from an adult man with Graves' hyperthyroidism.

The sample holds a few counts of this clonotype. The chain joins TRBV25-1 to TRBJ1-2; 9 bases agree with TRBD1. V lost 4 bases and J lost 0; bases outside the gene matches: 6. The CDR3 spans 16 residues. CDR1 MGHDK and CDR2 SYGVNS come from the germline V gene. The CDR3 DNA follows: TGTGCCAGCAGTGCCAGGACAGGGGCGTCTAACTATGGCTACACCTTC. Its protein is CASSARTGASNYGYTF.

This clonotype was seen many times. The J gene is TRBJ2-2, the V gene TRBV20-1; D possibly corresponds to TRBD1 (5 bases). V shed 6 bases and J shed 6 bases, with 14 bases lying between them. CDR3 length: 13 amino acids. The germline V gene has CDR1 DFQATT and CDR2 SNEGSKA (reference sequence). The DNA for the CDR3 is TGCAGTGCCAGGGCCGCCGGGCCCGGGGAGCTGTTTTTT. Amino acid sequence: CSARAAGPGELFF.

On this clonotype itself: An end of the junction differs from the germline gene, which may be a read error. The chain is built from TRBV5-1 and TRBJ1-1; 7 bases agree with TRBD1. CDR1 and CDR2 from the germline V gene are SGHRS and YFSETQ. The CDR3 loop spans 14 amino acids. The CDR3 bases are TGCACCAGCAGCTTGGTGGACAGGTACACTGAAGCTTTCTTT. Protein sequence: CTSSLVDRYTEAFF.

In DNA, the CDR3 is TGCGCCAGCAGCGCGGATGGGGGAACTAATGAAAAACTGTTTTTT. Translated, it gives CASSADGGTNEKLFF. V usage is TRBV5-1 and J usage is TRBJ1-4; possibly TRBD1 for D (5 bases). The V gene lost 4 bases and the J gene lost 1 base, with 11 bases spanning the gap. In germline, CDR1 is SGHRS, CDR2 YFSETQ. The CDR3 runs 15 residues.

Only a few counts were recorded for this clonotype. V gene TRBV25-1 combines with J gene TRBJ2-6; D is perhaps TRBD1 (5 bases). Germline V gives CDR1 MGHDK, CDR2 SYGVNS. This CDR3 contains 17 residues. V shed 6 bases and J shed 0 bases, with 15 bases lying between them. The CDR3 here is CASSGQGLSSGANVLTF. The DNA of the CDR3 is TGTGCCAGCAGCGGGCAGGGCCTAAGCTCTGGGGCCAACGTCCTGACTTTC.

V and J are TRBV15 and TRBJ1-3; D possibly corresponds to TRBD1 (6 bases). The V gene's germline CDR1 is LNHNV and CDR2 YYDKDF (reference sequence). The V end was cut by 3 bases, the J end by 0 bases, with 18 bases between. This CDR3 comprises 18 residues. The CDR3 nucleotides are TGTGCCACCAGCAGTCCCTACAGGGTATGGATCTCTGGAAACACCATATATTTT. As protein: CATSSPYRVWISGNTIYF.

This clonotype showed up just a few times. The chain links TRBV20-1 to TRBJ1-1; TRBD1 aligns across 7 bases. This CDR3 comprises 15 residues. The trim removed 1 base at V and 4 bases at J, leaving 9 bases unmatched. Germline lookup yields CDR1 DFQATT and CDR2 SNEGSKA (reference sequence). The CDR3 DNA sequence: TGCAGTGCTAGAGGAACAGGGGTTAAGAGCACTGAAGCTTTCTTT. The encoded protein is CSARGTGVKSTEAFF.

The chain is built from TRBV10-3 and TRBJ2-5, with D tentatively TRBD2 (7 bases). This CDR3 has 14 amino acids. Trimming removed 10 bases from V and 4 bases from J, with 19 bases in between. Per germline, CDR1 ENHRY and CDR2 SYGVKD. CDR3 protein: CASSRRGLGETQYF. CDR3 DNA sequence: TGTGCCAGCAGCCGGCGGGGGCTAGGAGAGACCCAGTACTTC.

This clonotype was seen many times. V gene TRBV2 combines with J gene TRBJ1-2; tentative D call: TRBD1 (5 bases). V lost 4 bases and J 2 bases, leaving 5 bases between the germline ends. The CDR3 runs 12 residues. From germline, CDR1 is SNHLY and CDR2 FYNNEI. The DNA of the CDR3 is TGTGCCAGCAGTGGACAGAACTATGGCTACACCTTC. Translating gives CASSGQNYGYTF.

The chain is built from TRBV15 and TRBJ2-7, with D unclear. Germline lookup yields CDR1 LNHNV and CDR2 YYDKDF (reference sequence). CDR3 size: 15 residues. The V gene lost 3 bases and the J gene lost 3 bases, with 15 bases spanning the gap. The chain's CDR3 is CATSSLGGINYEQYF. As DNA, the CDR3 is TGTGCCACCAGCAGCTTAGGCGGAATAAACTACGAGCAGTACTTC.

This chain connects TRBV7-9 to TRBJ2-3; D is unresolved. CDR1 is SEHNR, CDR2 FQNEAQ, per germline (reference sequence). The V and J ends lost 4 bases and 6 bases respectively, with 11 bases between them. The CDR3 extends over 13 amino acids. Here the CDR3 DNA reads TGTGCCAGCAGCTCCCAGAATATGGATACGCAGTATTTT. Translated, it gives CASSSQNMDTQYF. Supplemented by reference TRBV7-9 and TRBJ2-3, the full variable domain reads DTGVSQNPRHKITKRGQNVTFRCDPISEHNRLYWYRQTLGQGPEFLTYFQNEAQLEKSRLLSDRFSAERPKGSFSTLEIQRTEQGDSAMYLCASSSQNMDTQYFGPGTRLTVL.

In its sample, this clonotype was seen many times. The chain carries TRBV7-9 and TRBJ2-5; D remains ambiguous. The CDR3 contains 14 residues. The ends were cut back, 1 base at V and 2 bases at J, with 8 bases in the middle. Germline V gene sequence: CDR1 SEHNR, CDR2 FQNEAQ (reference sequence). The CDR3 coding sequence is TGTGCCAGCAGCTTAGGTCCTAGTCAAGAGACCCAGTACTTC. It is translated as CASSLGPSQETQYF.

The CDR3: CASSIGGESPLHF. The DNA of the CDR3 is TGTGCCAGTAGTATAGGAGGGGAATCACCCCTCCACTTT. The chain is built from TRBV19 and TRBJ1-6; TRBD1 is a possible D gene (5 bases). V lost 1 base and J 10 bases, leaving 8 bases between the germline ends. The CDR3 totals 13 residues. CDR1 and CDR2 from the germline V gene are LNHDA and SQIVND (reference sequence).

In this sample, this clonotype turned up many times. V gene TRBV12-3 or TRBV12-4 combines with J gene TRBJ1-1, with no clear D. Trimming removed 6 bases from V and 10 bases from J, with 27 bases in between. There are 16 residues in the CDR3. In DNA, the CDR3 is TGTGCCAGCAGCTATCCTACCCCGCAATCCGGGCTGCGAGCTTTCTTT. It translates to CASSYPTPQSGLRAFF.

The table lists this clonotype with a few counts. The chain carries TRBV7-9 and TRBJ1-2, with D possibly being TRBD1 (6 bases). V lost 1 base and J 7 bases, leaving 10 bases between the germline ends. Germline V gives CDR1 SEHNR, CDR2 FQNEAQ (reference sequence). The CDR3 covers 13 residues. DNA for the CDR3: TGTGCCAGCAGCTTAGAAGGGGGTGCTGGCTACACCTTC. Translated, it gives CASSLEGGAGYTF.

The sample holds many counts of this clonotype. V is TRBV5-8 and J is TRBJ1-1; D is perhaps TRBD1 (6 bases). Trimming shortened V by 5 bases and J by 3 bases, and 17 bases separated the two germline ends. Germline CDR1 is SGHTS and CDR2 is YDEGEE. This CDR3 has 15 amino acids. The CDR3, as DNA: TGTGCCAGCAGGCAGTACGGGACACCCTACACTGAAGCTTTCTTT. It encodes CASRQYGTPYTEAFF. The full variable domain, with the rest looked up from reference TRBV5-8 and TRBJ1-1, is EAGVTQSPTHLIKTRGQQATLRCSPISGHTSVYWYQQALGLGLQFLLWYDEGEERNRGNFPPRFSGRQFPNYSSELNVNALELEDSALYLCASRQYGTPYTEAFFGQGTRLTVV.

A remark on this clonotype: A read error may explain this, as a much larger clone is one base away. The DNA is left out, because the CDR3 cannot be placed on it with certainty; the CDR3 is given as TCRdb lists it. The CDR3 here is CASSEWGSGANVPTF. The rearrangement uses TRBV2 and TRBJ2-6; the table's D call TRBD1 went unverified against the DNA. CDR1 and CDR2 (germline): SNHLY, FYNNEI. The CDR3 is 15 residues long, counting both termini.

The chain recombines TRBV20-1 with TRBJ2-7, with D possibly TRBD1 on 5 matching bases. The CDR3 covers 15 residues. Trimming removed 0 bases at V and 2 bases at J, with 14 bases between. From germline, CDR1 is DFQATT and CDR2 SNEGSKA (reference sequence). The CDR3 sequence is CSARDLTVTAYEQYF. The CDR3 DNA reads as TGCAGTGCTAGAGATCTGACAGTTACCGCCTACGAGCAGTACTTC.

V and J are TRBV7-2 and TRBJ2-5; D may be TRBD2 (6 bases). Trimming pared 5 bases from V and 2 bases from J, leaving 15 bases between. Germline CDR1 SGHTA, CDR2 FQGNSA. CDR3 length: 15 amino acids. Written as DNA, the CDR3 is TGTGCCAGCAGCCTACAGGCAGGGACTCAAGAGACCCAGTACTTC. This translates into CASSLQAGTQETQYF. Full variable domain (missing parts from reference TRBV7-2 and TRBJ2-5): GAGVSQSPSNKVTEKGKDVELRCDPISGHTALYWYRQSLGQGLEFLIYFQGNSAPDKSGLPSDRFSAERTGGSVSTLTIQRTQQEDSAVYLCASSLQAGTQETQYFGPGTRLLVL.

This clonotype was picked up one time. This may be a read error: a much more frequent sequence differs by one nucleotide. This chain links TRBV12-3 or TRBV12-4 with TRBJ1-4; no reliable D call. This CDR3 contains 12 residues. The chain's CDR3 is CASRRSNEKLLF. In nucleotides, the CDR3 is TGTGCCAGCAGGCGAAGTAATGAAAAACTGCTTTTT.

There are a few counts of this clonotype. V is TRBV4-1 and J is TRBJ2-7, with 9 nucleotides matching TRBD2. The CDR3 extends over 16 amino acids. V trimming: 0 bases; J trimming: 0 bases; junction bases outside the gene matches: 3. The V gene's germline CDR1 is MGHRA and CDR2 YSYEKL. The DNA of the CDR3 is TGCGCCAGCAGCCAAGAAGCTAGCGGGGCCTCCTACGAGCAGTACTTC. Translated: CASSQEASGASYEQYF.

This clonotype was seen a single time. This clone may be a read error of a much larger clone one base away. The chain links TRBV5-1 to TRBJ2-2; TRBD1 is a possible D gene (6 bases). Deletions cut 3 bases from V and 3 bases from J, with 12 bases between. Germline V CDR1 and CDR2: SGHRS, YFSETQ. The CDR3 runs to 15 residues. CDR3 nucleotides: TGCGCCAGCAGCTGGACAGACGCGGACACCGGGGAGCTGTTTTTT. The encoded protein is CASSWTDADTGELFF.

This clonotype came up a few times. This chain connects TRBV6-5 to TRBJ1-2; TRBD1 is a possible D gene (5 bases). The CDR3 sequence is 16 residues long. Trimming left V 0 bases short and J 3 bases short, with 14 bases between. Germline loops: CDR1 MNHEY, CDR2 SVGAGI. The CDR3: CASSYSATDDYYGYTF. The CDR3 DNA reads as TGTGCCAGCAGTTACTCCGCGACAGACGATTACTATGGCTACACCTTC.

This clonotype occurred many times. The chain is built from TRBV2 and TRBJ2-7; D remains ambiguous. The germline V and J ends were trimmed by 7 bases and 0 bases, with 10 bases remaining between them. There are 13 residues in the CDR3. CDR1 is SNHLY and CDR2 is FYNNEI in the germline V gene. DNA of the CDR3: TGTGCCAGCAACGCTGGTCACTCCTACGAGCAGTACTTC. It specifies CASNAGHSYEQYF.